The 13 T cell receptor beta chains below come from one sample, sequenced in a study of T cell responses to AZD1222 COVID-19 vaccine. TCRdb keeps only in-frame clones here, not all; method: immunoSEQ multiplex PCR. The data hold 130,000 or so clones, with about 94% observed a single time. Sequencing was performed on peripheral blood, taken on day 0 of AZD1222 vaccination. These TCRs come from an adult in good health.

CDR3 loop: CASSQDRQVTYEQYF. The DNA for the CDR3 is TGTGCCAGCAGCCAAGATCGACAGGTAACCTACGAGCAGTACTTC. This rearrangement joins TRBV3-1 (or the pseudogene TRBV3-2) to TRBJ2-7, with D perhaps TRBD1 (6 bases). The germline V and J ends were trimmed by 0 bases and 2 bases, with 11 bases remaining between them. The V gene's germline CDR1 is LGHDT and CDR2 YNNKEL (reference sequence). This CDR3 region has 15 residues.

The rearrangement links TRBV11-2 to TRBJ1-1; D is unclear. The CDR3 covers 12 residues. Trimming cost V 0 bases and J 11 bases, with 10 bases left between them. Germline lookup yields CDR1 SGHAT and CDR2 FQNNGV. The CDR3 protein is CASSLDRVVAFF. DNA of the CDR3: TGTGCCAGCAGCTTAGATAGGGTTGTGGCTTTCTTT.

For the CDR3, the DNA is TGTGCCAGCACCCGACTAGCGGGAGTTCTCAATGAGCAGTTCTTC. Its protein product is CASTRLAGVLNEQFF. The rearrangement links TRBV27 to TRBJ2-1, with TRBD2 matching over 12 bases. After removal of 7 bases from V and 6 bases from J, the junction contained 7 bases not matched to a gene. The CDR3 is made up of 15 amino acids. The V gene's germline CDR1 is MNHEY and CDR2 SMNVEV (reference sequence).

The chain has TRBV10-3 and TRBJ1-2; 8 nucleotides align to TRBD1. Germline CDR1 ENHRY, CDR2 SYGVKD. V lost 4 bases and J lost 8; bases outside the gene matches: 9. This CDR3 comprises 14 residues. CDR3 amino acids: CAISAGQAGKGYTF. Written as DNA, the CDR3 is TGTGCCATCAGTGCGGGACAGGCGGGGAAAGGCTACACCTTC.

The gene calls are TRBV27 and TRBJ1-1; D may be TRBD1 (5 bases). This CDR3 is built from 11 residues. The germline V gene has CDR1 MNHEY and CDR2 SMNVEV (reference sequence). The germline V and J ends were trimmed by 6 bases and 11 bases, with 13 bases remaining between them. The CDR3 DNA is TGTGCCAGCAGCGGGGTAGAGGGGGCTTTCTTT. It codes for CASSGVEGAFF.

This chain links TRBV19 with TRBJ1-6; 9 nucleotides match TRBD1. This CDR3 is built from 13 residues. CDR1 LNHDA and CDR2 SQIVND come from the germline V gene (reference sequence). Trimming cost V 11 bases and J 10 bases; bases outside gene matches: 9. The CDR3 nucleotides are TGTGCCGGGGGTTGGACAGGGGCCTCACCCCTCCACTTT. Its translation is CAGGWTGASPLHF.

This sequence joins TRBV7-9 and TRBJ2-7; 16 positions match TRBD2. Germline V gene lookup returns CDR1 SEHNR and CDR2 FQNEAQ (reference sequence). V gave up 6 bases and J gave up 5 bases; unmatched junction bases: 10. This CDR3 comprises 17 residues. The CDR3 here is CASSLGLAGGTTHEQYF. In DNA form, the CDR3 reads TGTGCCAGCAGTCTGGGACTAGCGGGAGGGACAACGCACGAGCAGTACTTC.

This chain joins TRBV6-5 and TRBJ2-7; D ambiguous. V was trimmed by 6 bases and J by 4 bases, leaving 10 bases between them. The V gene's germline CDR1 is MNHEY and CDR2 SVGAGI. The CDR3 spans 12 residues. CDR3 in DNA: TGTGCCAGCAGGACGCTGGGGTACGAGCAGTACTTC. It translates to CASRTLGYEQYF.

The genes are TRBV7-2 and TRBJ2-3; D unclear. Germline assignment: CDR1 SGHTA and CDR2 FQGNSA. This CDR3 has 14 residues. Trimming stripped 0 bases from V and 3 bases from J, with 7 bases between. CDR3: CASSLAQVTDTQYF. CDR3 bases: TGTGCCAGCAGCTTAGCGCAGGTTACAGATACGCAGTATTTT.

This chain links TRBV21-1 with TRBJ1-5; whether TRBD1, the table's D call, matches the DNA was not checked. TRBV21-1 counts as a pseudogene. CDR3 size: 15 residues. Here the CDR3 reads CASSNAPQGHQPQHF. The CDR3 DNA follows: TGTGCCAGCAGCAATGCGCCACAGGGCCATCAGCCCCAGCATTTT.

The chain combines TRBV3-1 (or the pseudogene TRBV3-2) with TRBJ2-1; 9 nucleotides match TRBD1. V was clipped by 5 bases and J by 4 bases; unmatched bases: 6. In germline, CDR1 is LGHDT, CDR2 YNNKEL (reference sequence). CDR3 length: 15 amino acids. CDR3 protein: CASSAGQGLYNEQFF. The CDR3, as DNA: TGTGCCAGCAGCGCTGGACAGGGGTTGTACAATGAGCAGTTCTTC.

V and J are TRBV11-2 and TRBJ2-7; TRBD2 matches 14 bases. The CDR3 spans 16 residues. The germline gives CDR1 SGHAT, CDR2 FQNNGV. V lost 4 bases, J lost 3 bases, and 5 bases stayed unmatched. The CDR3 sequence: CASSWGTSGGYYEQYF. Written as DNA, the CDR3 is TGTGCCAGCAGCTGGGGGACTAGCGGGGGATACTACGAGCAGTACTTC.

The V and J genes are TRBV30 and TRBJ2-5; D is perhaps TRBD2 (6 bases). This CDR3 contains 13 residues. Germline V gene sequence: CDR1 GTSNPN, CDR2 SVGIG (reference sequence). The V end lost 6 bases, the J end lost 5 bases, and 16 bases lay between the germline ends. The CDR3 DNA reads as TGTGCCTGCGGCGGAGGGCGATACGAGACCCAGTACTTC. It codes for CACGGGRYETQYF.